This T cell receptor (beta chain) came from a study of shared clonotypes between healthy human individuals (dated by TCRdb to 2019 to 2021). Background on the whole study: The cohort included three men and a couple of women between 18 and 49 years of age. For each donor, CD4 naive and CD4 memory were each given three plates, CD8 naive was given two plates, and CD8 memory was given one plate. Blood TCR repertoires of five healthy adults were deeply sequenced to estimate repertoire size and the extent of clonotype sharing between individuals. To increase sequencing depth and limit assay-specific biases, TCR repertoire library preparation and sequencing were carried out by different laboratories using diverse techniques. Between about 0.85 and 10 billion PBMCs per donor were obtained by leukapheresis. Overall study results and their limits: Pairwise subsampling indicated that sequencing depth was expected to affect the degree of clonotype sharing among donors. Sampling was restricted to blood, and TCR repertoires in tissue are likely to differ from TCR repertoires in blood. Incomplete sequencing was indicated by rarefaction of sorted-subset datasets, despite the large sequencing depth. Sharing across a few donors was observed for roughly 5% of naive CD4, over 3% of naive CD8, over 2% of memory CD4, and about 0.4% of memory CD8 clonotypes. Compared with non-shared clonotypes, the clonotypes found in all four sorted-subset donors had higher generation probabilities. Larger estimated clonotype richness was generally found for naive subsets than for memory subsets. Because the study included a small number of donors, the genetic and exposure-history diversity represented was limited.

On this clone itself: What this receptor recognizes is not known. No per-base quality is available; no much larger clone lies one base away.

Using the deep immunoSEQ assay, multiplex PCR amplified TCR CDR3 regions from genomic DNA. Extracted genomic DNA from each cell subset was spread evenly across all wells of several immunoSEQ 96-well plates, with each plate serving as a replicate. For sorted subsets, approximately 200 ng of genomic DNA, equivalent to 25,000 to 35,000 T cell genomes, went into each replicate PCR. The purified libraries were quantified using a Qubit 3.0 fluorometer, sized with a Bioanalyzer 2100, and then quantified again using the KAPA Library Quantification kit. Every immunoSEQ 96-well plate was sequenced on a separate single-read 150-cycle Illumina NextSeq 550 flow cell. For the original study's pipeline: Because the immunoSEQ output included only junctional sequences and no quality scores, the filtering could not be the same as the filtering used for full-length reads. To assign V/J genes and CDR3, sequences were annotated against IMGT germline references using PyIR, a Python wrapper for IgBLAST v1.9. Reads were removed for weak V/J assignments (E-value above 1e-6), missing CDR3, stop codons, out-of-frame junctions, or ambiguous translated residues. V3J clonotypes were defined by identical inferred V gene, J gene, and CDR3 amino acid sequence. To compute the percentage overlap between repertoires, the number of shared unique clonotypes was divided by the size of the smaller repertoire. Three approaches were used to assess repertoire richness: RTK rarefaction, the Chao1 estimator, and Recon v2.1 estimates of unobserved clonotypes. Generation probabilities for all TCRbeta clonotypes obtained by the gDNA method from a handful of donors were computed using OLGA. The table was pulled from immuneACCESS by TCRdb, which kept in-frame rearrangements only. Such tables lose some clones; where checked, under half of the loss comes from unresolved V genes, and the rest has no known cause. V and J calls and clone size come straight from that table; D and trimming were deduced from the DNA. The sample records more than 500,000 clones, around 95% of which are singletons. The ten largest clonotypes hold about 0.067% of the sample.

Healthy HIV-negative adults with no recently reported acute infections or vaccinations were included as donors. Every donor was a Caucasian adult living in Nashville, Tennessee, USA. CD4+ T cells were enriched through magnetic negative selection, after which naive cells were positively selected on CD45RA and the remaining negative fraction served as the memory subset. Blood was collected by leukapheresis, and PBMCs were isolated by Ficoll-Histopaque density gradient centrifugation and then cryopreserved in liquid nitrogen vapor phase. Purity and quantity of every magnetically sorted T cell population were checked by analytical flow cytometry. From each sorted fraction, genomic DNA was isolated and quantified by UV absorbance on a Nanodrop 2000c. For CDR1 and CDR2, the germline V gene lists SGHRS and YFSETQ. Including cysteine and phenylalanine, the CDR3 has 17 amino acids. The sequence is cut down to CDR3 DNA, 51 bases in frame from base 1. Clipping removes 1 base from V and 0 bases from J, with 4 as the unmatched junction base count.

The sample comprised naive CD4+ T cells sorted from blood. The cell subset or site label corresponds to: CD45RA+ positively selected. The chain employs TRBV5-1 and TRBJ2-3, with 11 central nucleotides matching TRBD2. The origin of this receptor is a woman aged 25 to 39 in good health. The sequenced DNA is TGCGCCAGCAGCTTGACTAGCGGGAGACCTAGCACAGATACGCAGTATTTT. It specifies CASSLTSGRPSTDTQYF.